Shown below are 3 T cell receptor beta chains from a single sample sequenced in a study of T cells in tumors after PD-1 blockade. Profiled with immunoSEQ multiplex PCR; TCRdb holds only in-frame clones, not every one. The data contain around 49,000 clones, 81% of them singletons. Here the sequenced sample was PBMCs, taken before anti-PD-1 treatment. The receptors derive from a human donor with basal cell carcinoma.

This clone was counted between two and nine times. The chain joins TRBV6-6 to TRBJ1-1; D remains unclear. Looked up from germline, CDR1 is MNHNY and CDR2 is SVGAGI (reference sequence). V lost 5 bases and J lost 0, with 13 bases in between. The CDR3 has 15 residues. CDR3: CASSPLKGLNTEAFF. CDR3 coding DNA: TGTGCCAGCAGTCCTTTAAAGGGATTGAACACTGAAGCTTTCTTT.

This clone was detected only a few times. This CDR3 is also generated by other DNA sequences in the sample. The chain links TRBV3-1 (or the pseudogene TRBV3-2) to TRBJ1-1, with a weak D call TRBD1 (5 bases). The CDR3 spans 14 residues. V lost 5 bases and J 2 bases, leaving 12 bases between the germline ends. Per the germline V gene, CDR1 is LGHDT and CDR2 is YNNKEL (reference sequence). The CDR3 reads CASSYPGLNTEAFF. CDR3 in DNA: TGTGCCAGCAGCTACCCGGGGCTTAACACTGAAGCTTTCTTT.

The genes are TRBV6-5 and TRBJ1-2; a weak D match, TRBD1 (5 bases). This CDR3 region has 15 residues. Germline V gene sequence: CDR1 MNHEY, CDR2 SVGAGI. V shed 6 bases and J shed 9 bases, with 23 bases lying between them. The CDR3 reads CASRVNRDAGFSYTF. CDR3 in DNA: TGTGCCAGCAGGGTAAACCGGGACGCCGGTTTTAGCTACACCTTC.